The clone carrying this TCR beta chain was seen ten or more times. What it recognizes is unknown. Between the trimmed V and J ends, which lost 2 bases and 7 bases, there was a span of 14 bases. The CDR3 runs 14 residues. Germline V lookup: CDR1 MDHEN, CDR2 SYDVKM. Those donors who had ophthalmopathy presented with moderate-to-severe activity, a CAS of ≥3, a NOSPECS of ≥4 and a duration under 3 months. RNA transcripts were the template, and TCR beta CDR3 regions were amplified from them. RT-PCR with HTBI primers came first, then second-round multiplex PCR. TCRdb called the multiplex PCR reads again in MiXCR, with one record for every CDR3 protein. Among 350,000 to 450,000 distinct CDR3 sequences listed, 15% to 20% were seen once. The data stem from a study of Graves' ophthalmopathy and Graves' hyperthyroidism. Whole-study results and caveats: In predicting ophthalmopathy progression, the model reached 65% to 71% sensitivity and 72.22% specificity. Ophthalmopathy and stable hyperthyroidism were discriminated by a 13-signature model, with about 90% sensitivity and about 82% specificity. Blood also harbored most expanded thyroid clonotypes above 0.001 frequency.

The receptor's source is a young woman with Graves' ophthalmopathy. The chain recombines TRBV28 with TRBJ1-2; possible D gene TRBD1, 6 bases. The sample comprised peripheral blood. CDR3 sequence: CASSLMGQLFGYTF. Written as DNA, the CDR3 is TGTGCCAGCAGTTTAATGGGACAACTATTTGGCTACACCTTC.